A selection of T cell receptor beta chains follows, all from one sample in a study of T cells after yellow fever vaccination. MiXCR, applied by TCRdb to the 5' RACE reads, yields one record per CDR3 protein. The sample contains some 300,000 distinct CDR3 sequences, under 9% of which appear only once. Sequenced here: CD4+ T cells sorted from PBMCs, sampled 5 days after the yellow fever booster vaccination. These receptors were taken from a man aged 18-30 years who received the YFV17D yellow fever vaccine. CDR3s include the opening cysteine and the closing phenylalanine or tryptophan. The D gene is left open where the match is weak. Size is stated for part of the rows, as once, few or many counts, or as a class when the clone is expanded.

d_call: NA
j_call: TRBJ1-1
clone_size: many
v_call: TRBV3-1
cdr3_nt: TGTGCCAGCAGCCAAGTCCCGGAGGGGGCTTTCTTT
cdr3_aa: CASSQVPEGAFF

d_call: TRBD1
j_call: TRBJ2-6
clone_size: NA
v_call: TRBV7-6
cdr3_nt: TGTGCCAGCAGCTTAGACAGGGGCTCTGGGGCCAACGTCCTGACTTTC
cdr3_aa: CASSLDRGSGANVLTF

d_call: TRBD2
j_call: TRBJ2-1
clone_size: many
v_call: TRBV5-1
cdr3_nt: TGCGCCAGCAGCCCTCCAACTAGCGGGGGGGCGGATGAGCAGTTCTTC
cdr3_aa: CASSPPTSGGADEQFF

d_call: TRBD1
j_call: TRBJ1-6
clone_size: few
v_call: TRBV7-6
cdr3_nt: TGTGCCAGCAGCTTCGGACAGGGGGAGAATTCACCCCTCCACTTT
cdr3_aa: CASSFGQGENSPLHF

d_call: TRBD1
j_call: TRBJ1-6
clone_size: NA
v_call: TRBV6-6
cdr3_nt: TGTGCCATCAACCGGGACAGAAATTCACCCCTCCACTTT
cdr3_aa: CAINRDRNSPLHF

d_call: NA
j_call: TRBJ1-4
clone_size: few
v_call: TRBV18
cdr3_nt: TGTGCCAGCTCACCGACGGTTACAACTAATGAAAAACTGTTTTTT
cdr3_aa: CASSPTVTTNEKLFF

d_call: NA
j_call: TRBJ1-1
clone_size: NA
v_call: TRBV11-2
cdr3_nt: TGTGCCACCACCACCCTGGCGGGTCAAAACACTGAAGCTTTCTTT
cdr3_aa: CATTTLAGQNTEAFF

d_call: TRBD2
j_call: TRBJ2-3
clone_size: few
v_call: TRBV3-1
cdr3_nt: TGTGCCAGCAGCCCGGGACTACACACAGATACGCAGTATTTT
cdr3_aa: CASSPGLHTDTQYF

d_call: NA
j_call: TRBJ1-2
clone_size: many
v_call: TRBV7-2
cdr3_nt: TGTGCCAGCAGCTTATTAGTCAGGAACTATGGCTACACCTTC
cdr3_aa: CASSLLVRNYGYTF

d_call: NA
j_call: TRBJ1-1
clone_size: NA
v_call: TRBV4-3
cdr3_nt: TGCGCCAGCAGCCATCCCTCCGCGGAAGTTACTGAAGCTTTCTTT
cdr3_aa: CASSHPSAEVTEAFF

d_call: NA
j_call: TRBJ2-3
clone_size: NA
v_call: TRBV18
cdr3_nt: TGTGCCAGCTCTAAAGGAACGGCTGGCACAGATACGCAGTATTTT
cdr3_aa: CASSKGTAGTDTQYF

d_call: TRBD1
j_call: TRBJ1-6
clone_size: few
v_call: TRBV27
cdr3_nt: TGTGCCAGTAAACCCCGTCGGGACAGGGAGGCGGGTTATAATTCACCCCTCCACTTT
cdr3_aa: CASKPRRDREAGYNSPLHF

d_call: NA
j_call: TRBJ1-1
clone_size: many
v_call: TRBV4-1
cdr3_nt: TGCGCCAGCAGCCAAGTGGATCTCGTTACCTACACTGAAGCTTTCTTT
cdr3_aa: CASSQVDLVTYTEAFF

d_call: NA
j_call: TRBJ2-7
clone_size: NA
v_call: TRBV5-1
cdr3_nt: TGCGCCAGCAGTCCCGGGGTCGCCTACGAGCAGTACTTC
cdr3_aa: CASSPGVAYEQYF

d_call: TRBD1
j_call: TRBJ2-5
clone_size: few
v_call: TRBV5-1
cdr3_nt: TGCGCCAGCAGCGACCCCGGGACAGGGCTTGGCGAGACCCAGTACTTC
cdr3_aa: CASSDPGTGLGETQYF

d_call: NA
j_call: TRBJ2-5
clone_size: few
v_call: TRBV7-3
cdr3_nt: TGTGCCAGCAGCGTAGGGGTGGCGGGCGGGGAGACCCAGTACTTC
cdr3_aa: CASSVGVAGGETQYF

d_call: TRBD2
j_call: TRBJ2-5
clone_size: NA
v_call: TRBV18
cdr3_nt: TGTGCCAGCTCACTTCAGCGGGGGAGGGACCAAGAGACCCAGTACTTC
cdr3_aa: CASSLQRGRDQETQYF

d_call: NA
j_call: TRBJ2-7
clone_size: NA
v_call: TRBV7-9
cdr3_nt: TGTGCCAGCAGCACCCGGACCAAACCCTACGAGCAGTACTTC
cdr3_aa: CASSTRTKPYEQYF

d_call: NA
j_call: TRBJ2-3
clone_size: many
v_call: TRBV11-2
cdr3_nt: TGTGCCAGCAGCCGGGCCGGGGCGGGAGATACGCAGTATTTT
cdr3_aa: CASSRAGAGDTQYF

d_call: NA
j_call: TRBJ2-5
clone_size: NA
v_call: TRBV3-1
cdr3_nt: TGTGCCAGCAGCCAAGATTGGGCCACCCAAGAGACCCAGTACTTC
cdr3_aa: CASSQDWATQETQYF

d_call: TRBD2
j_call: TRBJ2-3
clone_size: few
v_call: TRBV12-3/TRBV12-4
cdr3_nt: TGTGCCAGCAGTTTAAGAATGACTAGCGGGGGGGATACAGATACGCAGTATTTT
cdr3_aa: CASSLRMTSGGDTDTQYF

d_call: NA
j_call: TRBJ2-5
clone_size: NA
v_call: TRBV10-1
cdr3_nt: TGCGCCAGCATGAGGGAGACCCAGTACTTC
cdr3_aa: CASMRETQYF

d_call: TRBD2
j_call: TRBJ2-3
clone_size: NA
v_call: TRBV7-9
cdr3_nt: TGTGCCAGCAGCTTAAGAAGCGGGGGGGTTGACAGCACAGATACGCAGTATTTT
cdr3_aa: CASSLRSGGVDSTDTQYF

d_call: NA
j_call: TRBJ2-1
clone_size: few
v_call: TRBV10-3
cdr3_nt: TGTGCCATCAGTTTTGTGTCCCGCGGGGATGAGCAGTTCTTC
cdr3_aa: CAISFVSRGDEQFF

d_call: NA
j_call: TRBJ2-6
clone_size: NA
v_call: TRBV20-1
cdr3_nt: TGCGGGGCCTCTGGGGCCAACGTCCTGACTTTC
cdr3_aa: CGASGANVLTF

d_call: TRBD1
j_call: TRBJ2-3
clone_size: few
v_call: TRBV5-1
cdr3_nt: TGCGCCAGCTCCGGGGACAGGGGCACAGATACGCAGTATTTT
cdr3_aa: CASSGDRGTDTQYF

d_call: NA
j_call: TRBJ2-6
clone_size: NA
v_call: TRBV12-3/TRBV12-4
cdr3_nt: TGTGCCAGCAGTTTGCTACAGAGGGGGTTAGGGGCCAACGTCCTGACTTTC
cdr3_aa: CASSLLQRGLGANVLTF

d_call: TRBD1
j_call: TRBJ2-5
clone_size: few
v_call: TRBV4-2
cdr3_nt: TGTGCCAGCAGTCGAACTATACAGGGGAAAGAGACCCAGTACTTC
cdr3_aa: CASSRTIQGKETQYF

d_call: NA
j_call: TRBJ1-1
clone_size: few
v_call: TRBV6-5
cdr3_nt: TGTGCCAGCAGTTGGGCTAGTTTGGGAGGAACTGAAGCTTTCTTT
cdr3_aa: CASSWASLGGTEAFF

d_call: NA
j_call: TRBJ2-1
clone_size: NA
v_call: TRBV7-3
cdr3_nt: TGTGCCAGCAGCTTAACTGGCAGGACAGAGAACAATGAGCAGTTCTTC
cdr3_aa: CASSLTGRTENNEQFF

d_call: NA
j_call: TRBJ2-3
clone_size: NA
v_call: TRBV4-1
cdr3_nt: TGCGCCAGCAGCCAGCCGGTGGGGGTAGATACGCAGTATTTT
cdr3_aa: CASSQPVGVDTQYF

d_call: NA
j_call: TRBJ1-5
clone_size: few
v_call: TRBV15
cdr3_nt: TGTGCCACCAGTCTTAAGGGGGGCGACAATCAGCCCCAGCATTTT
cdr3_aa: CATSLKGGDNQPQHF